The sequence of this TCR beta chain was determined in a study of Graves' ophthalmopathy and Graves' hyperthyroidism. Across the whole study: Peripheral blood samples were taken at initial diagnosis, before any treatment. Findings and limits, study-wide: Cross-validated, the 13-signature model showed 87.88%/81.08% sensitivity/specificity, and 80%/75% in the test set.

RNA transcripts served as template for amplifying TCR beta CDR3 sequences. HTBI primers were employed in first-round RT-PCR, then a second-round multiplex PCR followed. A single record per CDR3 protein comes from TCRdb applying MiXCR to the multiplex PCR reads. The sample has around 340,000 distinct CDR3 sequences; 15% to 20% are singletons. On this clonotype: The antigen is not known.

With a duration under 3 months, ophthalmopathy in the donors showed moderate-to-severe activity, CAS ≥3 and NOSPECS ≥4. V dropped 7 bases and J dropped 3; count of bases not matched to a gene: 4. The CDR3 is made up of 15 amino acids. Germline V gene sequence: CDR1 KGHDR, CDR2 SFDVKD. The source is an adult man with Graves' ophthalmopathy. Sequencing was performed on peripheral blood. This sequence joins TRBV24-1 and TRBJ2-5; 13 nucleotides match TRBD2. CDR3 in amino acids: CATSDGLAGEETQYF. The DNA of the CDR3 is TGTGCCACCAGCGACGGACTAGCGGGAGAAGAGACCCAGTACTTC.